The source of this T cell receptor (beta chain) is a study of identical twins. Whole-study findings and limits: Out-of-frame alpha sequences that twins shared showed excess low generation probability. In zero-insertion analyses, partial confounding could arise from invariant MAIT and iNKT cells.

Germline V gene lookup returns CDR1 SNHLY and CDR2 FYNNEI. V lost 5 bases and J lost 3, with 11 bases in between. The CDR3 loop spans 13 amino acids. This clonotype came up a few times. Its antigen is as yet unknown. Using its own MiXCR run on the 5' RACE reads, TCRdb lists one record per CDR3 protein. The sample lists 250,000 to 350,000 distinct CDR3 sequences, under 9.5% occurring once. The same data also went into a second study, on yellow fever vaccine responses in identical twins.

The rearrangement joins TRBV2 to TRBJ2-7; D is perhaps TRBD1 (6 bases). The clonotype originates from a woman between 18 and 29 years old in good health. Sequencing used memory (CD45RO+) T cells sorted from blood. The CDR3, as DNA: TGTGCCAGCAGTATCAACAGGGTCTACGAGCAGTACTTC. Its protein is CASSINRVYEQYF.